These 5 T cell receptor beta chains were all obtained from the same sample, sequenced in a study of cytomegalovirus exposure and HLA in healthy donors. The PCR contained 60 Vbeta and 13 Jbeta primers. Profiling relied on immunoSEQ multiplex PCR, and the TCRdb table lists in-frame clones only, not all of them. This sample yields tens of thousands of clones, of which over 55% are seen a single time; roughly 21% belongs to the top ten. The sample taken for sequencing was PBMCs. Every receptor here comes from a woman aged 50 to 60 in good health and CMV-seropositive.

This clone occurred a few times. The chain is built from TRBV10-3 and TRBJ2-5; the match to TRBD1 covers 7 bases. This CDR3 has 13 residues. Germline trimming cut 8 bases from V and 3 bases from J; bases unmatched to any gene: 6. Germline assignment: CDR1 ENHRY and CDR2 SYGVKD. This chain's CDR3 is CAIAYGTEETQYF. CDR3 in DNA: TGTGCCATCGCTTACGGGACAGAAGAGACCCAGTACTTC.

In its sample, this clone was seen a few times. This chain joins TRBV5-1 and TRBJ2-6; the match to TRBD2 covers 12 bases. In germline, CDR1 is SGHRS, CDR2 YFSETQ. CDR3 size: 20 residues. The J segment lost 0 bases and the V segment lost 6 bases, leaving 13 bases of the junction unmatched. Here the CDR3 reads CASTHRPSGGASSGANVLTF. The DNA for the CDR3 is TGCGCCAGCACTCACCGGCCTAGCGGGGGGGCAAGCTCTGGGGCCAACGTCCTGACTTTC.

This clone was found a few times. The V gene is TRBV7-9, the J gene TRBJ1-4; no reliable D call. The CDR3 length is 17 residues. The V gene lost 7 bases and the J gene lost 5 bases, with 23 bases spanning the gap. Germline CDR1 reads SEHNR; CDR2 reads FQNEAQ (reference sequence). The CDR3 nucleotides are TGTGCCAGCACCCTAGCTTGGCCAATCACCCCCAATGAAAAACTGTTTTTT. Its translation: CASTLAWPITPNEKLFF.

The rearrangement links TRBV5-3 to TRBJ1-6; D is unclear. TRBV5-3 is an ORF; its function is uncertain. The CDR3 spans 14 residues. V was trimmed by 4 bases and J by 8 bases, leaving 13 bases between them. CDR3 in amino acids: CARSGDGRDSPLHF. For the CDR3, the DNA is TGTGCCAGAAGCGGTGACGGGCGGGATTCACCCCTCCACTTT.

Only a few counts were recorded for this clone. The rearrangement links TRBV19 to TRBJ2-5, with no clear D. The last part of the DNA fits TRBJ2-7 better; the J call may be wrong. The length of the CDR3 is 13 residues. From germline, CDR1 is LNHDA and CDR2 SQIVND (reference sequence). The CDR3: CASSTFLNYEQYF. The CDR3 DNA reads as TGTGCCAGTAGTACCTTTTTGAACTACGAGCAGTACTTC.